This T cell receptor beta chain comes out of a study of shared clonotypes between healthy human individuals. General study results and limits: A small donor pool kept down the genetic and exposure-history diversity that was represented. With four donors compared, around 5% of naive CD4 clonotypes were shared.

In the case of this clone: Antigen specificity is unknown.

Assay used: immunoSEQ multiplex PCR; TCRdb lists only in-frame clones, some missing. The table shows some 2 million clones, with about 94% occurring only once. In the naive CD8 group, cells lacked CD45RO and were positively selected for CCR7, so terminally differentiated effector memory CD45RA+ cells were left out. Germline V gives CDR1 SGHDT, CDR2 YYEEEE. Trimming removed 4 bases at V and 3 bases at J, with 11 bases between. This CDR3 is built from 14 residues. The specimen sequenced was naive CD8+ T cells sorted from blood. V and J are TRBV5-6 and TRBJ2-1; D gene unclear. The sequence came from a man aged 18 to 30 in good health. CDR3 loop: CASSLLADYNEQFF. CDR3 DNA: TGTGCCAGCAGCCTTTTAGCTGACTACAATGAGCAGTTCTTC.